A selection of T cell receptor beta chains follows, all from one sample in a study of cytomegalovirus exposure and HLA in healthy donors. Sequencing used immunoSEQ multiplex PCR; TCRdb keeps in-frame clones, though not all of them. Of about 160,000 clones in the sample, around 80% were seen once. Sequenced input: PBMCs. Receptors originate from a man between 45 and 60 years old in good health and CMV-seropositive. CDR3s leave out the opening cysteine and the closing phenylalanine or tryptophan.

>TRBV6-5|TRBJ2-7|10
ASRTGVYEQY
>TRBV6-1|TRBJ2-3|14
ASSEPQRGAWDTQY
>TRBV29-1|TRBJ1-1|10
SVPMGQNKAF
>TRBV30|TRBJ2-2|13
AWSYLAGNTGELF
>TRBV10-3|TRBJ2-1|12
AISEGQGANEQF
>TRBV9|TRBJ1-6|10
ASSPFNSPLH
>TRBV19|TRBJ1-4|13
ASSPRQATNEKLF
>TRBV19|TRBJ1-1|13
ASTPGQGAVTEAF
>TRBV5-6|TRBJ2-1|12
ASSLGRAYNEQF
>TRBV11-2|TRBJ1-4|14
ASSVGQFTTNEKLF
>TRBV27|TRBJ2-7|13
ASSLFLAGGYEQY
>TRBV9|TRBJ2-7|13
ASSPTGTFSYEQY
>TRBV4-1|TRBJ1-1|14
ASSRPGTGANTEAF
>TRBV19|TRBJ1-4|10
ASSILNEKLF
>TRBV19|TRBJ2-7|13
ASSLGQGVSYEQY
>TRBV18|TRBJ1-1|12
ASSPPRQGGEAF
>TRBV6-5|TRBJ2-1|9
ASSYGRGQF
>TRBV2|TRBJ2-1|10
ASSGLLNEQF
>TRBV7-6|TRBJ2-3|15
ASSLAGGRLVTDTQY
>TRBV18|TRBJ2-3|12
ASSPAGNTDTQY
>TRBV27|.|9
ASSSSYEQY
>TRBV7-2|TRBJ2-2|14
ASSVAGTGRVGELF
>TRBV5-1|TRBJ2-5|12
ASSLGAGRSTQY
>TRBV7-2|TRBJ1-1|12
ASSVRRVNTEAF
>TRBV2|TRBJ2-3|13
ASSESPVSTDTQY
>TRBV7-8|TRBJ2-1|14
ASSSSSGPSYNEQF
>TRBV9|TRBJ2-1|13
ASSALGTGLNEQF
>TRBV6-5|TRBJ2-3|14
ASSYSNRGYTDTQY
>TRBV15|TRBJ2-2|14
ATSRDKGAVTGELF
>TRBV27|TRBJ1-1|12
ASSLSAVNTEAF
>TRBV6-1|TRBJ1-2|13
ASSARGGAGYGYT
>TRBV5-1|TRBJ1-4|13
ASSFGGRNDEKLF
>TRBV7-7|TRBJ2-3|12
ASSLGLAGDTQY
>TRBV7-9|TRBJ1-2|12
ASTEIRGDYGYT
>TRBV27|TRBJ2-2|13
ASRTGTGKTGELF
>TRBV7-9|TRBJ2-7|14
ASSLVPGQNSYEQY
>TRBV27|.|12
ASSLGRSAYEQY
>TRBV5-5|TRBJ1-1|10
ASSLTGSEAF
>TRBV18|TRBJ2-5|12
ASSRIAGEETQY